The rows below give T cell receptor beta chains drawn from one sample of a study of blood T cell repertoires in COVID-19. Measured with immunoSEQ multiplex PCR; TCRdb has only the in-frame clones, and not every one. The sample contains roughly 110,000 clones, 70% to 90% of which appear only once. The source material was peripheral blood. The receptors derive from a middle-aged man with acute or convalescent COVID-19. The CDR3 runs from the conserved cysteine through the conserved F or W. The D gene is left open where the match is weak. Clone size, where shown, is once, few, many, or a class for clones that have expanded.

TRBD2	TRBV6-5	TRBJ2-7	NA	CASRPSGTAYEQYF	TGTGCCAGCAGACCTAGCGGGACCGCCTACGAGCAGTACTTC
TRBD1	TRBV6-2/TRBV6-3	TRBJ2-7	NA	CASSDPDRDQYEQYF	TGTGCCAGCAGTGACCCTGACAGGGACCAGTACGAGCAGTACTTC
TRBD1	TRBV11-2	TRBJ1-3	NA	CASSWTGGGPGNTIYF	TGTGCCAGCAGCTGGACAGGGGGTGGCCCTGGAAACACCATATATTTT
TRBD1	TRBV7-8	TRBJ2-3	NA	CASSHTGGHTDTQYF	TGTGCCAGCAGCCACACAGGGGGGCACACAGATACGCAGTATTTT
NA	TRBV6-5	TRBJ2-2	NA	CASRREVSAPGELFF	TGTGCCAGCAGGAGGGAGGTCTCGGCACCCGGGGAGCTGTTTTTT
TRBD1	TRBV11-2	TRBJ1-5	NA	CASSLGQGDKPQHF	TGTGCCAGCAGCTTAGGACAGGGTGATAAGCCCCAGCATTTT
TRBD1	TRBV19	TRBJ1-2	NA	CASSTGTVYGYTF	TGTGCCAGTAGTACCGGGACAGTCTATGGCTACACCTTC
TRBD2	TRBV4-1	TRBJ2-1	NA	CASSQILAGGYNEQFF	TGCGCCAGCAGCCAAATCCTTGCGGGGGGGTACAATGAGCAGTTCTTC
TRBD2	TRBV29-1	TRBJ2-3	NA	CSVQASGITDTQYF	TGCAGCGTTCAAGCTAGCGGGATCACAGATACGCAGTATTTT
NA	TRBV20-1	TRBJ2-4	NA	CSASFAGIAKNIQYF	TGCAGTGCTAGTTTCGCGGGGATAGCCAAAAACATTCAGTACTTC
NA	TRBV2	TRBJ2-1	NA	CASSAYNEQFF	TGTGCCAGCAGTGCGTACAATGAGCAGTTCTTC
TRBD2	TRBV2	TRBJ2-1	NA	CASSPPIGLADYNEQFF	TGTGCCAGCAGTCCCCCCATTGGACTAGCGGATTACAATGAGCAGTTCTTC
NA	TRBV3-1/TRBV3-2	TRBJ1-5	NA	CASSQRGGAGQPQHF	TGTGCCAGCAGCCAACGGGGGGGGGCAGGTCAGCCCCAGCATTTT
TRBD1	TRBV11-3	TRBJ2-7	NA	CASSSHSTGAEQYF	TGTGCCAGCAGCTCCCACTCTACAGGGGCCGAGCAGTACTTC
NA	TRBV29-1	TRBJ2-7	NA	CSVEDRSYEQYF	TGCAGCGTTGAAGACAGATCCTACGAGCAGTACTTC
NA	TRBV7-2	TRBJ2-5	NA	CASSLTRLAGVETQYF	TGTGCCAGCAGCTTAACTAGACTAGCAGGGGTAGAGACCCAGTACTTC
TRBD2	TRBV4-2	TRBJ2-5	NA	CASSQGTSVVETQYF	TGTGCCAGCAGCCAAGGGACTAGCGTCGTTGAGACCCAGTACTTC
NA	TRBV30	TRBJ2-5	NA	CAWRDLAGGQETQYF	TGTGCCTGGAGAGATCTGGCGGGCGGCCAAGAGACCCAGTACTTC
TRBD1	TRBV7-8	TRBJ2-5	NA	CASSFTGTGNPSQETQYF	TGTGCCAGCAGCTTCACCGGGACAGGGAACCCCTCCCAAGAGACCCAGTACTTC
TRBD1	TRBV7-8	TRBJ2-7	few	CASSPRLGGQGRYEQYF	TGTGCCAGCAGCCCGCGCTTGGGGGGACAGGGAAGATACGAGCAGTACTTC
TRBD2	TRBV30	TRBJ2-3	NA	CAWSRTSEDTQYF	TGTGCCTGGTCCAGGACTAGTGAAGATACGCAGTATTTT
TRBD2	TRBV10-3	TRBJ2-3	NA	CAISEAGGATDTQYF	TGTGCCATCAGTGAGGCGGGAGGAGCGACAGATACGCAGTATTTT
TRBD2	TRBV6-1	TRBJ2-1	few	CASSEAGLAGGRLFNEQFF	TGTGCCAGCAGTGAAGCGGGACTAGCGGGCGGGCGCCTATTCAATGAGCAGTTCTTC
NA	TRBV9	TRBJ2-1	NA	CASSVDDWGPYNEQFF	TGTGCCAGCAGCGTAGACGATTGGGGGCCATACAATGAGCAGTTCTTC
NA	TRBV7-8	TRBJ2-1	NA	CASSRPRGEQFF	TGTGCCAGCAGCCGGCCCAGAGGCGAGCAGTTCTTC
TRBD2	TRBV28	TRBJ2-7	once	CASGGGLAGGPNF	TGTGCCAGCGGGGGGGGACTAGCGGGAGGGCCGAACTTC
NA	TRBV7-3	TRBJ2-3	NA	CASSLGAGANTDTQYF	TGTGCCAGCAGCTTAGGGGCGGGGGCCAACACAGATACGCAGTATTTT
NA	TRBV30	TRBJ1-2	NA	CAWSLPGAGGYTF	TGTGCCTGGAGTCTCCCAGGGGCGGGTGGCTACACCTTC
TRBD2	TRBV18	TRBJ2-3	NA	CASSERGSSTDTQYF	TGTGCCAGCTCAGAGCGGGGATCTAGCACAGATACGCAGTATTTT
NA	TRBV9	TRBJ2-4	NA	CASSPRAALGNIQYF	TGTGCCAGCAGCCCCAGGGCAGCTTTAGGAAACATTCAGTACTTC
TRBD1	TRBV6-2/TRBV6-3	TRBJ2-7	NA	CASSLSSTGQGYYEQYF	TGTGCCAGCAGTCTGAGCTCCACGGGACAGGGTTACTACGAGCAGTACTTC
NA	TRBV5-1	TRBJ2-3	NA	CASSLARIKSTDTQYF	TGCGCCAGCAGCTTGGCCAGGATAAAAAGCACAGATACGCAGTATTTT
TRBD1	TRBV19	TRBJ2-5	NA	CASRGQGGKETQYF	TGTGCCAGTAGGGGACAGGGGGGAAAAGAGACCCAGTACTTC
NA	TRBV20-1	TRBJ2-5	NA	CSARDRGTQYF	TGCAGTGCTAGAGACAGGGGAACCCAGTACTTC
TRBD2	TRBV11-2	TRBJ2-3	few	CASSLAGDPQYF	TGTGCCAGCAGCCTAGCGGGAGACCCGCAGTATTTT
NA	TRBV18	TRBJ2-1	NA	CASSPNTRREQFF	TGTGCCAGCTCACCCAACACTAGAAGAGAGCAGTTCTTC
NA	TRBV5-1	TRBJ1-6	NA	CASSPRHRDSPLHF	TGCGCCAGCAGCCCTAGGCACAGGGATTCACCCCTCCACTTT
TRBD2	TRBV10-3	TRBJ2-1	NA	CAISERATSGSHNEQFF	TGTGCCATCAGTGAGCGGGCGACTAGCGGGAGTCACAATGAGCAGTTCTTC
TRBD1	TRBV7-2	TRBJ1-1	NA	CASSYRGGNTEAFF	TGTGCCAGCAGCTACAGGGGAGGGAACACTGAAGCTTTCTTT
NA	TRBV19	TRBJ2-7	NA	CASTDPRSGVLEQYF	TGTGCCAGTACCGATCCCAGGTCCGGGGTTCTCGAGCAGTACTTC
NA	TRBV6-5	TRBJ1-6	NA	CASSYSGRGGNSPLHF	TGTGCCAGCAGTTACTCGGGTCGCGGGGGTAATTCACCCCTCCACTTT
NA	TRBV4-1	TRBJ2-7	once	CASTQGPLDREQYF	TGCGCCAGCACCCAGGGGCCTCTCGACCGCGAGCAGTACTTC